This T cell receptor beta chain was identified during a study of blood T cell repertoires in COVID-19. Study-level information: Acute and convalescent COVID-19 specimens originated in the United States, Italy and Spain. T cells, B-cell-depleted T cells, or PBMCs supplied cDNA or gDNA.

Germline V lookup: CDR1 SNHLY, CDR2 FYNNEI. The CDR3 is made up of 14 amino acids. V dropped 6 bases and J dropped 4 bases, with 12 bases sitting between them. Per the authors' pipeline: Using reference gene primer amplification, nucleated cell counts were estimated. Assay used: immunoSEQ multiplex PCR; TCRdb lists only in-frame clones, some missing. D and trimming come from the DNA, and the V and J calls and clone size come from that table. The profile covers 78,000 or so clones, with about nine tenths appearing a single time and 4.5% to 5% taken by the ten largest. This clone appeared once. Sequenced: peripheral blood. The chain has TRBV2 and TRBJ1-4; D is possibly TRBD1 (6 bases). The source is a man between 45 and 60 years old with active or convalescent COVID-19. This chain's CDR3 is CASRTGLFNEKLFF. CDR3 nucleotide sequence: TGTGCCAGCAGGACAGGCTTATTTAATGAAAAACTGTTTTTT.